Each of the 11 T cell receptor beta chains below was sequenced from the same sample in a study of cytomegalovirus exposure and HLA in healthy donors. Primers included in the PCR were 60 Vbeta and 13 Jbeta primers. Repertoires were generated with immunoSEQ multiplex PCR, while TCRdb's copy carries only in-frame clones and drops some. Of fewer than 250,000 clones in the sample, 79% were seen once. Material for sequencing was PBMCs. Receptors were obtained from a male donor in good health and CMV-seropositive.

This rearrangement joins TRBV18 to TRBJ2-7; possibly TRBD1 for D (5 bases). This CDR3 comprises 12 residues. Germline-derived CDR1 and CDR2 are KGHSH and LQKENI. V was shortened by 6 bases and J by 3 bases, with 9 bases between the two germline ends. DNA of the CDR3: TGTGCCAGCTCGTCCGACAGCTACGAGCAGTACTTC. Its translation: CASSSDSYEQYF.

The chain is built from TRBV7-9 and TRBJ1-4; 12 nucleotides agree with TRBD1. The V gene end was trimmed by 4 bases and the J gene end by 8 bases; junction bases not matched to a gene: 8. This CDR3 spans 16 amino acids. The germline V gene encodes CDR1 SEHNR and CDR2 FQNEAQ (reference sequence). This CDR3 is CASSSGQGARREKLFF. The CDR3 DNA is TGTGCCAGCAGCTCGGGACAGGGGGCGCGTCGGGAAAAACTGTTTTTT.

The rearrangement links TRBV6-5 to TRBJ2-7, with TRBD2 matching over 10 bases. J gave up 0 bases and V 0 bases, and 2 bases lay outside the gene matches. From germline, CDR1 is MNHEY and CDR2 SVGAGI. The CDR3 totals 16 residues. CDR3 sequence reads: CASSYSSGRSSYEQYF. In nucleotides, the CDR3 is TGTGCCAGCAGTTACTCTAGCGGGAGGAGCTCCTACGAGCAGTACTTC.

The V call is TRBV7-9, the J call TRBJ1-1; 7 positions match TRBD1. The CDR3 is 15 amino acids. Germline loops: CDR1 SEHNR, CDR2 FQNEAQ (reference sequence). Losses at the gene ends were 1 base for V and 3 bases for J; bases not matched to a gene: 5. The CDR3 protein is CASSLEQGSDTEAFF. CDR3 in DNA: TGTGCCAGCAGCTTAGAACAGGGGAGCGACACTGAAGCTTTCTTT.

The sample holds a few counts of this clone. The chain employs TRBV7-9 and TRBJ1-2; D unclear. This CDR3 contains 14 residues. Trimming removed 0 bases from V and 4 bases from J, with 9 bases in between. Germline lookup yields CDR1 SEHNR and CDR2 FQNEAQ (reference sequence). In DNA form, the CDR3 reads TGTGCCAGCAGCTTAGCCGGGGAGGTCTATGGCTACACCTTC. Protein: CASSLAGEVYGYTF.

The CDR3 region is CAISELQGNQQFF. Written as DNA, the CDR3 is TGTGCCATCAGTGAGCTACAGGGAAATCAGCAGTTCTTC. The V gene is TRBV10-3, the J gene TRBJ2-1; the D gene is possibly TRBD1 (6 bases). CDR1 and CDR2 (germline): ENHRY, SYGVKD. The V gene lost 2 bases and the J gene lost 11 bases, with 13 bases spanning the gap. CDR3 length: 13 residues.

The chain combines TRBV9 with TRBJ1-2; tentatively, D is TRBD1 (6 bases). With 3 bases removed from V and 4 bases from J, the gap between germline ends came to 13 bases. The CDR3 contains 14 residues. CDR1 and CDR2 (germline): SGDLS, YYNGEE. In nucleotides, the CDR3 is TGTGCCAGCAGCGAGGGGACATCCCCCTATGGCTACACCTTC. Translating gives CASSEGTSPYGYTF.

The chain carries TRBV11-3 and TRBJ2-7; 9 nucleotides match TRBD1. The V gene end was trimmed by 4 bases and the J gene end by 7 bases; junction bases not matched to a gene: 5. Germline loops: CDR1 SGHNT, CDR2 YENEEA. The CDR3 sequence is 13 residues long. The CDR3 region is CASSSQGAVEQYF. The CDR3 nucleotides read TGTGCCAGCAGCTCACAGGGGGCGGTGGAGCAGTACTTC.

The V call is TRBV6-1, the J call TRBJ1-2, with TRBD1 identical over 8 bases. CDR1 is MNHNS, CDR2 SASEGT, per germline. The CDR3 is 17 residues long. With 4 bases clipped from V and 1 base from J, the junction kept 11 bases outside the gene matches. CDR3 protein: CASSATGTGLRNYGYTF. CDR3 DNA sequence: TGTGCCAGCAGTGCCACCGGGACAGGCCTCCGTAACTATGGCTACACCTTC.

This clone was detected once. The rearrangement links TRBV2 to TRBJ2-2; D remains ambiguous. The CDR3 is 13 residues long. Germline CDR1 reads SNHLY; CDR2 reads FYNNEI. V gave up 2 bases and J gave up 5 bases, with 6 bases separating them. CDR3 protein: CASSEYVTGELFF. In DNA, the CDR3 is TGTGCCAGCAGTGAATATGTTACCGGGGAGCTGTTTTTT.

The chain carries TRBV4-3 and TRBJ2-2; no clear D. The CDR3 totals 14 residues. The germline V and J ends were trimmed by 4 bases and 1 base, with 7 bases remaining between them. Germline lookup yields CDR1 LGHNA and CDR2 YSLEER. The CDR3 DNA is TGCGCCAGCAGCCTATACAGGAACACCGGGGAGCTGTTTTTT. This translates into CASSLYRNTGELFF.